This entry features one TCR beta chain sequence. Its antigen remains unknown. At one end the junction does not follow the germline gene, possibly because of a read error. Using immunoSEQ multiplex PCR, the repertoire was profiled, and TCRdb retains in-frame clones only, with some absent. The data show just under 2,500 clones, less than 90% seen once. This sample is part of a study of immune evolution from preneoplasia to lung adenocarcinoma. General study results and limits: Top clone frequencies peaked in normal lung, apparently declining through invasive adenocarcinoma.

Germline assignment: CDR1 SGHVS and CDR2 FQNEAQ. The CDR3 is 16 residues long. This TCR was recovered from a person aged 60-80 years with invasive lung adenocarcinoma. The rearrangement uses TRBV7-8 and TRBJ2-3; maybe TRBD2 (5 bases). Sequenced input: FFPE invasive lung adenocarcinoma tissue. CDR3 protein: CASSLAGSGITDTQYF. The CDR3 nucleotides read TGTGCCAGCAGCCTAGCTGGGTCCGGGATCACAGATACGCAGTATTTT.